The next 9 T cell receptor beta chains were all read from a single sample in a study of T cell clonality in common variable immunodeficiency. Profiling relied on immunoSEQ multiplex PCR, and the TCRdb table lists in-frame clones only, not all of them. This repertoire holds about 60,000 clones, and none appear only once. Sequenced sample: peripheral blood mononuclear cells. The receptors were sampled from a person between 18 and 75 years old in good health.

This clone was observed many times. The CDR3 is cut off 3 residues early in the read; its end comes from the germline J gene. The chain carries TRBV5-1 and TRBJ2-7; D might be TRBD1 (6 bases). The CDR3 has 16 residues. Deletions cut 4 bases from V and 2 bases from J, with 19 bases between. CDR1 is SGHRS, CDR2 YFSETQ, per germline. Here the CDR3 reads CASSQRTGTYPYEQYF. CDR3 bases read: TGCGCCAGCAGCCAACGGACCGGGACATACCCCTACGAG.

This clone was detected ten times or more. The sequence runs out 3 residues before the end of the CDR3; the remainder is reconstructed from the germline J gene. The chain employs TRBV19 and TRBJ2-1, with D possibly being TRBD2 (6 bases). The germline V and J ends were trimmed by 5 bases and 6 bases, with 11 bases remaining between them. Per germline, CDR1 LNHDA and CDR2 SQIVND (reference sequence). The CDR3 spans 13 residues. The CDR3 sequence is CASSPGLVNEQFF. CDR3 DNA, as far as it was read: TGTGCCAGTAGTCCGGGACTGGTCAATGAG.

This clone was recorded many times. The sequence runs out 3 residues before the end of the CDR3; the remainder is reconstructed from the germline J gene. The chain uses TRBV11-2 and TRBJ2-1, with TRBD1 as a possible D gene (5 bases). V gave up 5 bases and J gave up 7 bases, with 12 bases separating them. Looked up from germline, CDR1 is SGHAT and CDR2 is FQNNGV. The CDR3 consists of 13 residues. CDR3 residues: CASSPHGANEQFF. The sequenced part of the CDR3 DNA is TGTGCCAGCAGCCCCCATGGGGCGAATGAG.

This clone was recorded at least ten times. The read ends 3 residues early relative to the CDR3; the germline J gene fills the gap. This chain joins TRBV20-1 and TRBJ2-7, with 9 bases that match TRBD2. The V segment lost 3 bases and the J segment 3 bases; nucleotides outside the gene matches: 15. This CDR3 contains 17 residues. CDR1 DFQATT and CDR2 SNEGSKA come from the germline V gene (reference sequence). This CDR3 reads CSASFSGAGGLLYEQYF. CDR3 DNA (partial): TGCAGTGCTAGTTTCAGTGGAGCGGGAGGTCTTCTCTACGAG.

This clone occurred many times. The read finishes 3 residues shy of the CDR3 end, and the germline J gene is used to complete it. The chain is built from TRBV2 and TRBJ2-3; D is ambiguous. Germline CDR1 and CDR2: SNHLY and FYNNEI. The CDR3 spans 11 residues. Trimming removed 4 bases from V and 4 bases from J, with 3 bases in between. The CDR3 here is CASSVADTQYF. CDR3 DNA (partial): TGTGCCAGCAGTGTAGCAGATACG.

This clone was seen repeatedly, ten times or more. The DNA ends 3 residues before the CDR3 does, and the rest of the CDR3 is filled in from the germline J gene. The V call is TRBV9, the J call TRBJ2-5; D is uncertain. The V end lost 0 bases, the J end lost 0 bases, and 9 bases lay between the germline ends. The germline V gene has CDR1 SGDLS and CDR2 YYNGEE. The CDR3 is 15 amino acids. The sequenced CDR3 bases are TGTGCCAGCAGCGTAGGAACTCGGTACCAAGAGACC. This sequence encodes CASSVGTRYQET. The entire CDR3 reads CASSVGTRYQETQYF.

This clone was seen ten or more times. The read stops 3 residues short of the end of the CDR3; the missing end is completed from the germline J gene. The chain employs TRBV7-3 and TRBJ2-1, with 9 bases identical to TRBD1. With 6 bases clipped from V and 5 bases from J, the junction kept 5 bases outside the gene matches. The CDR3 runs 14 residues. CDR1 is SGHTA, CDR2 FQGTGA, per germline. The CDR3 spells CASSQYRGHNEQFF. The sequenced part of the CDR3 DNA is TGTGCCAGCAGTCAATACAGGGGGCACAATGAG.

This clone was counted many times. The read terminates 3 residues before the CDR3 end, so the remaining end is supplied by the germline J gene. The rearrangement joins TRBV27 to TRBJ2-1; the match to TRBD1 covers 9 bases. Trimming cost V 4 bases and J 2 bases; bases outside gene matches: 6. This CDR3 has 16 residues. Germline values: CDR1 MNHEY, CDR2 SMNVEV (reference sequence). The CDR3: CASSSRDRGTYNEQFF. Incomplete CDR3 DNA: TGTGCCAGCAGTTCTCGAGACAGGGGGACCTACAATGAG.

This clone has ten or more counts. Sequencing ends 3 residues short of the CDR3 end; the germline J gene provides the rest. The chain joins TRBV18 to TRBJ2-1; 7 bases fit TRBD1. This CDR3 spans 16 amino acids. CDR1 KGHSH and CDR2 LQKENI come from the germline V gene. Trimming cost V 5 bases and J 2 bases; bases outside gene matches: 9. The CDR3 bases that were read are TGTGCCAGCTCATTGAGGACAGGAGCCGCCTACAATGAG. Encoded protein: CASSLRTGAAYNE. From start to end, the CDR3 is CASSLRTGAAYNEQFF.